These 28 T cell receptor beta chains were all obtained from the same sample, sequenced in a study of T cells in Graves' hyperthyroidism and ophthalmopathy (dated by TCRdb to between 2018 and 2021). The library was built by means of multiplex PCR. Reads for this sample came from an Illumina HiSeq 2000. The TCR beta CDR3 regions were amplified from RNA transcripts. The TCR CDR3 was subjected to a first round of RT-PCR using the HTBI primer set and the Qiagen OneStep RT-PCR kit. TCRdb trimmed public reads at Q25 via fastp, called clones via MiXCR and kept in-frame beta chains. Entries are consolidated by CDR3 protein sequence, retaining the most common genes and DNA. Recorded for this sample are 460,000 or so distinct CDR3 sequences; over 13% of them occurred a single time. 15% to 20% of the sample is taken by the ten largest. Sequencing was done on a sample of blood. Receptors originate from a woman aged 18-35 years with Graves' hyperthyroidism.

This clonotype was seen a few times. V gene TRBV11-3 combines with J gene TRBJ2-2; 8 bases are a match to TRBD2. Per germline, CDR1 SGHNT and CDR2 YENEEA. This CDR3 has 14 residues. J was trimmed by 6 bases and V by 2 bases; bases with no gene match: 2. CDR3 residues: CASSLPGGAGELFF. The DNA of the CDR3 is TGTGCCAGCAGCTTACCGGGAGGGGCCGGGGAGCTGTTTTTT.

This clonotype came up many times. This sequence joins TRBV6-4 and TRBJ1-2; D remains ambiguous. Trimming removed 4 bases from V and 6 bases from J, with 15 bases in between. The CDR3 has 14 amino acids. CDR1 is MRHNA, CDR2 SNTAGT, per germline. The CDR3 loop is CASSVFPLAHGYTF. The CDR3 bases are TGTGCCAGCAGTGTTTTCCCACTCGCCCATGGCTACACCTTC.

This clonotype was seen at least ten times. The CDR3 spells CASSHAEDYREYEQYF. DNA for the CDR3: TGCGCCAGCAGCCATGCCGAGGACTACCGGGAATACGAGCAGTACTTC. This chain connects TRBV4-1 to TRBJ2-7, with a possible D match to TRBD2 (6 bases). With 3 bases removed from V and 4 bases from J, the gap between germline ends came to 19 bases. Germline lookup yields CDR1 MGHRA and CDR2 YSYEKL. The CDR3 contains 16 residues.

This clonotype was found many times. The chain uses TRBV11-2 and TRBJ2-1, with a weak D call TRBD2 (6 bases). Germline-derived CDR1 and CDR2 are SGHAT and FQNNGV. Trimming cost V 8 bases and J 9 bases, with 20 bases left between them. The CDR3 covers 14 residues. The CDR3 here is CASGRPRKEGEQFF. As DNA, the CDR3 is TGTGCCAGCGGGAGGCCCAGGAAGGAGGGTGAGCAGTTCTTC.

This clonotype was observed many times. The chain uses TRBV10-3 and TRBJ2-3; D possibly corresponds to TRBD2 (6 bases). This CDR3 is 15 amino acids long. The V end lost 8 bases, the J end lost 4 bases, and 19 bases lay between the germline ends. CDR1 ENHRY and CDR2 SYGVKD come from the germline V gene. The chain's CDR3 is CAIGIVGGTADTQYF. Written as DNA, the CDR3 is TGTGCCATCGGTATAGTTGGCGGGACTGCAGATACGCAGTATTTT.

This clonotype was detected many times. A junction end diverges from the germline sequence, so it may reflect a read error. The chain is built from TRBV7-7 and TRBJ2-3, with 13 nucleotides matching TRBD2. The CDR3 length is 15 residues. CDR1 and CDR2 from the germline V gene are SSHAT and FNYEAQ (reference sequence). The CDR3 DNA follows: TGTGCTAGCAGCGTCGGACTAGCGGGAGCAGATACGCAGTATTTT. Its translation is CASSVGLAGADTQYF. Full variable domain (remainder filled in from reference TRBV7-7 and TRBJ2-3): GAGVSQSPRYKVTKRGQDVTLRCDPISSHATLYWYQQALGQGPEFLTYFNYEAQPDKSGLPSDRFSAERPEGSISTLTIQRTEQRDSAMYRCASSVGLAGADTQYFGPGTRLTVL.

This clonotype appeared many times. The CDR3 DNA is TGTGCCAGCGGCAGGGCCCATACAGATACGCAGTATTTT. The encoded protein is CASGRAHTDTQYF. V usage is TRBV12-3 or TRBV12-4 and J usage is TRBJ2-3; D perhaps matches TRBD1 (5 bases). Trimming cost V 8 bases and J 3 bases, with 12 bases left between them. The CDR3 runs 13 residues.

Many counts were recorded for this clonotype. This rearrangement joins TRBV6-5 to TRBJ2-7; 8 nucleotides line up with TRBD1. Germline loops: CDR1 MNHEY, CDR2 SVGAGI. This CDR3 spans 16 amino acids. V shed 0 bases, J shed 2 bases, and the junction held 6 bases outside the gene matches. The CDR3 DNA reads TGTGCCAGCAGTTACTCGACCGGGACAGGACCCTACGAGCAGTACTTC. It specifies CASSYSTGTGPYEQYF.

J is TRBJ2-1 and V is TRBV24-1; perhaps D is TRBD1 or TRBD2 (5 bases each). Germline V lookup: CDR1 KGHDR, CDR2 SFDVKD. The CDR3 runs 13 residues. Trimming took 3 bases from V and 9 from J, leaving 11 bases between them. DNA of the CDR3: TGTGCCACCAGTGATCGGCACGGGACTGAGCAGTTCTTC. It is translated as CATSDRHGTEQFF.

Details on this clonotype: Mismatch with germline at one junction end may stem from a read error. The chain joins TRBV14 to TRBJ2-5, with D possibly TRBD2 on 6 matching bases. There are 15 residues in the CDR3. CDR1 is SGHDN, CDR2 FVKESK, per germline. CDR3 sequence reads: CASSKAGGREESQYF. The CDR3 DNA reads as TGTGCCAGCAGCAAAGCGGGTGGACGAGAAGAGTCCCAGTACTTC.

This clonotype came up many times. V gene TRBV6-1 combines with J gene TRBJ1-2, with D possibly being TRBD1 (6 bases). Per germline, CDR1 MNHNS and CDR2 SASEGT. The CDR3 has 15 residues. Trimming shortened V by 6 bases and J by 6 bases, and 20 bases separated the two germline ends. CDR3 nucleotides: TGTGCCAGCAGCGCCGATCCACAGGGTATCCATGGCTACACCTTC. Its protein product is CASSADPQGIHGYTF.

This chain joins TRBV6-1 and TRBJ2-5; D tentatively fits TRBD1 or TRBD2 (5 bases each). The CDR3 contains 14 residues. Trimming took off 5 bases at V and 0 bases at J, with 10 bases between the two ends. Germline-derived CDR1 and CDR2 are MNHNS and SASEGT. This CDR3 reads CASSWGPYQETQYF. The CDR3 coding sequence is TGTGCCAGCAGTTGGGGACCTTACCAAGAGACCCAGTACTTC.

Many counts were recorded for this clonotype. This chain connects TRBV14 to TRBJ2-2; D is undetermined. Between the trimmed V and J ends, which lost 0 bases and 0 bases, there was a span of 17 bases. The CDR3 extends over 19 amino acids. Germline V gene lookup returns CDR1 SGHDN and CDR2 FVKESK. The CDR3 DNA sequence: TGTGCCAGCAGCCAAGAACGGGTCCAGACCGCCTCGAACACCGGGGAGCTGTTTTTT. It encodes CASSQERVQTASNTGELFF.

The V gene is TRBV4-1, the J gene TRBJ1-2; a possible D gene is TRBD1 (6 bases). Trimming removed 0 bases from V and 8 bases from J, with 13 bases in between. The CDR3 length is 14 residues. From germline, CDR1 is MGHRA and CDR2 YSYEKL. This CDR3 is CASSQDRTAGGYTF. The CDR3 nucleotides are TGCGCCAGCAGCCAAGACCGGACAGCGGGGGGCTACACCTTC.

As regards this clonotype: A much larger clone lies one base from this, so it may be a read error. V usage is TRBV20-1 and J usage is TRBJ2-1, with 9 bases matching TRBD1. The V segment lost 7 bases and the J segment 4 bases; nucleotides outside the gene matches: 5. The CDR3 covers 13 residues. CDR1 DFQATT and CDR2 SNEGSKA come from the germline V gene (reference sequence). In nucleotides, the CDR3 is TGCAGTGGTCCCGGGACAGGGTACAATGAGCAGTTCTTC. This sequence encodes CSGPGTGYNEQFF.

This clonotype was seen ten or more times. This chain uses TRBV19 with TRBJ2-6; D is ambiguous. The V end was cut by 5 bases, the J end by 0 bases, with 8 bases between. Germline V gene sequence: CDR1 LNHDA, CDR2 SQIVND (reference sequence). The CDR3 spans 15 residues. The CDR3 nucleotides are TGTGCCAGTAGTCTAATGAGCTCTGGGGCCAACGTCCTGACTTTC. Translated: CASSLMSSGANVLTF.

There are many counts of this clonotype. V is TRBV6-1 and J is TRBJ2-3; 7 nucleotides align to TRBD2. Germline values: CDR1 MNHNS, CDR2 SASEGT. V trimming: 9 bases; J trimming: 3 bases; junction bases outside the gene matches: 15. CDR3 length equals 16 residues. CDR3 nucleotide sequence: TGTGCCAGTAGACTAGTTGGCGGGAGTGTAACAGATACGCAGTATTTT. Residues: CASRLVGGSVTDTQYF.

Ten or more counts support this clonotype. V gene TRBV12-3 or TRBV12-4 combines with J gene TRBJ2-1; TRBD2 agrees at 11 bases. The CDR3 loop spans 16 amino acids. The V segment lost 7 bases and the J segment 4 bases; nucleotides outside the gene matches: 9. The DNA of the CDR3 is TGTGCCAGCATTCTCTCCGGGACTAGCGGATACAATGAGCAGTTCTTC. It yields the protein CASILSGTSGYNEQFF.

There are many counts of this clonotype. The chain is built from TRBV6-1 and TRBJ1-4; D remains ambiguous. CDR3 length: 14 residues. V lost 10 bases, J lost 4 bases, and 16 bases lay in between. Per germline, CDR1 MNHNS and CDR2 SASEGT. The CDR3 here is CATSWTRINEKLFF. CDR3 nucleotide sequence: TGTGCCACCTCCTGGACTAGGATTAATGAAAAACTGTTTTTT.

This clonotype appeared many times. This sequence joins TRBV20-1 and TRBJ2-1; 10 bases line up with TRBD1. Trimming cost V 6 bases and J 8 bases; bases outside gene matches: 7. Germline CDR1 is DFQATT and CDR2 is SNEGSKA (reference sequence). CDR3 length: 13 amino acids. This CDR3 is CSARQGAPHEQFF. The DNA of the CDR3 is TGCAGTGCCAGACAGGGGGCGCCCCATGAGCAGTTCTTC.

This clonotype was counted between two and nine times. V is TRBV27 and J is TRBJ2-1, with D possibly being TRBD1 (6 bases). CDR3 length: 14 amino acids. The V gene's germline CDR1 is MNHEY and CDR2 SMNVEV (reference sequence). Between the trimmed V and J ends, which lost 6 bases and 4 bases, there was a span of 13 bases. This CDR3 is CASRGDTGYNEQFF. CDR3 nucleotides: TGTGCCAGCAGGGGAGACACAGGGTACAATGAGCAGTTCTTC.

This clonotype was observed a few times. V usage is TRBV29-1 and J usage is TRBJ2-1; 11 bases match TRBD2. The CDR3 runs 17 residues. J was trimmed by 0 bases and V by 5 bases; bases with no gene match: 9. Germline CDR1 is SQVTM and CDR2 is ANQGSEA. CDR3 in amino acids: CSVFSPTSGISYNEQFF. Here the CDR3 DNA reads TGCAGCGTTTTTTCTCCGACTAGCGGGATCTCCTACAATGAGCAGTTCTTC.

The genes are TRBV13 and TRBJ2-3; maybe TRBD2 (6 bases). CDR1 and CDR2 (germline): PRHDT, FYEKMQ (reference sequence). Trimming pared 6 bases from V and 6 bases from J, leaving 16 bases between. The CDR3 contains 14 residues. CDR3 region: CASSYSTSPDTQYF. CDR3 DNA: TGTGCCAGCAGTTACTCTACTAGCCCGGATACGCAGTATTTT.

The chain recombines TRBV9 with TRBJ2-1; 8 nucleotides agree with TRBD2. The germline gives CDR1 SGDLS, CDR2 YYNGEE. The CDR3 sequence is 18 residues long. V dropped 4 bases and J dropped 3; count of bases not matched to a gene: 15. The CDR3 protein is CASSLRTSPSPGYNEQFF. CDR3 in DNA: TGTGCCAGCAGCCTCCGGACTAGCCCGTCCCCCGGCTACAATGAGCAGTTCTTC.

The chain couples TRBV7-9 to TRBJ2-1; D possibly corresponds to TRBD2 (5 bases). Germline CDR1 and CDR2: SEHNR and FQNEAQ (reference sequence). V was pared by 6 bases and J by 8 bases, with 14 bases between. CDR3 length: 13 amino acids. The CDR3 sequence is CASSPGPRDEQFF. In DNA, the CDR3 is TGTGCCAGCAGTCCCGGCCCGCGGGATGAGCAGTTCTTC. Complete variable domain (other parts from reference TRBV7-9 and TRBJ2-1): DTGVSQNPRHKITKRGQNVTFRCDPISEHNRLYWYRQTLGQGPEFLTYFQNEAQLEKSRLLSDRFSAERPKGSFSTLEIQRTEQGDSAMYLCASSPGPRDEQFFGPGTRLTVL.

In its sample, this clonotype was seen many times. The rearrangement links TRBV5-1 to TRBJ1-1, with D possibly being TRBD1 (6 bases). With 0 bases removed from V and 1 base from J, the gap between germline ends came to 13 bases. The germline gives CDR1 SGHRS, CDR2 YFSETQ. This CDR3 has 16 amino acids. Written as DNA, the CDR3 is TGCGCCAGCAGCTTGGTTCAGGGGTGGGGGAACACTGAAGCTTTCTTT. Its translation: CASSLVQGWGNTEAFF.

The chain links TRBV11-2 to TRBJ2-3, with D unresolved. Trimming pared 2 bases from V and 0 bases from J, leaving 6 bases between. The germline V gene has CDR1 SGHAT and CDR2 FQNNGV. This CDR3 comprises 14 residues. Here the CDR3 reads CASSLMASTDTQYF. CDR3 nucleotides: TGTGCCAGCAGCTTAATGGCGAGCACAGATACGCAGTATTTT.

At least ten counts were recorded for this clonotype. The DNA for the CDR3 is TGTGCCAGCAGTGCGCGGACAGGGTCTGGGCAGCCCCAGCATTTT. Its protein is CASSARTGSGQPQHF. The V gene is TRBV6-1, the J gene TRBJ1-5, with 8 nucleotides matching TRBD1. V lost 4 bases and J lost 7; bases outside the gene matches: 9. The CDR3 covers 15 residues. CDR1 MNHNS and CDR2 SASEGT come from the germline V gene.